The T cell receptor (beta chain) described here comes from a study of CD8 T cells in Susac syndrome (dated by TCRdb to the late 2010s). With regard to the full study: Among the sequenced Susac syndrome patients, six had clinically active disease and fewer than 10 were in clinical remission. At blood withdrawal, Susac syndrome patients were either therapy-naive, taking corticosteroids (in some cases with IVIg as well), or taking IVIg alone. Repertoire sequencing was used to test whether CD8+ T cell activation and differentiation in Susac syndrome was antigen driven.

High-throughput TCR beta sequencing profiled peripheral blood CD8+ and CD4+ T cells from healthy donors, Susac syndrome patients and multiple sclerosis patients. The Susac syndrome patients fulfilled recently defined diagnostic criteria for either definite or probable disease. Bulk CD8+ and CD4+ T cells were purified by magnetic negative isolation, while CD8+ TEMRA cells were enriched using FACS. Blood was collected in EDTA tubes and processed within 24 hours, with PBMCs isolated through density gradient centrifugation. PBMCs intended for TCR sequencing were cryopreserved in liquid nitrogen and were subsequently thawed in a 37 degrees C water bath. Purity of sorted or isolated CD4+, CD8+ and CD8+ TEMRA cells was at least 90%. In regard to this clonotype: There is no known antigen for this receptor. Base qualities are missing; no much larger clone stands one base away.

General study outcomes and caveats: No clonal expansion was detected in the CD4+ T cell repertoire of Susac syndrome patients. The TCR sequencing and HLA analysis was acknowledged to have included a relatively small number of individuals.

V is trimmed back by 2 bases and J by 3 bases, and the junction contains 3 bases that no gene match accounts for. Spanning cysteine to phenylalanine, the CDR3 consists of 14 amino acids. The sequence is cut down to CDR3 DNA, 42 bases in frame from base 1. The germline V gene gives CDR1 as SGHDT and CDR2 as YYEEEE. RNA was extracted using the RNeasy kit, and about 0.45 to 1 ug of the RNA was reverse transcribed with random hexamers. TCR beta CDR3 regions were amplified with the immunoSEQ multiplex PCR assay covering 54 Vbeta and 13 Jbeta segments. PCR amplification bias was corrected using a synthetic template baseline for primer optimization and computational correction. The paper's data handling went like this. Reads were annotated to V, D and J genes per IMGT and analyzed with immunoSEQ Analyzer, keeping only productive sequences. To calculate clonality, Shannon entropy was normalized by log2 of the number of productive unique sequences and then subtracted from one. For each patient and control, public and private clones were evaluated within the 100 most prevalent clones. A clone was defined as Susac-specific if it was absent from the healthy and MS cohorts, from over 1,000 published viral clones and from other ImmuneACCESS disease sequences. TCRdb ran its own pipeline on the public reads, namely fastp trimming at Q25 and MiXCR clone calling, and kept in-frame beta chains. Each record represents a unique CDR3 protein, reported with the most common genes and DNA among its rows. The V and J calls were determined by TCRdb, not by the authors. The sample table shows around 130,000 distinct CDR3 sequences, and under 96% are seen once. 0.12% to 0.15% of the sample rests with the top ten.

This TCR derives from a human donor with Susac syndrome. This chain joins TRBV5-6 to TRBJ1-1, with TRBD1 identical over 8 junction bases. Material: CD4+ T cells from PBMCs. The CDR3 protein is CASSFNRGDTEAFF. The nucleotide sequence is TGTGCCAGCAGCTTTAACAGGGGGGACACTGAAGCTTTCTTT.